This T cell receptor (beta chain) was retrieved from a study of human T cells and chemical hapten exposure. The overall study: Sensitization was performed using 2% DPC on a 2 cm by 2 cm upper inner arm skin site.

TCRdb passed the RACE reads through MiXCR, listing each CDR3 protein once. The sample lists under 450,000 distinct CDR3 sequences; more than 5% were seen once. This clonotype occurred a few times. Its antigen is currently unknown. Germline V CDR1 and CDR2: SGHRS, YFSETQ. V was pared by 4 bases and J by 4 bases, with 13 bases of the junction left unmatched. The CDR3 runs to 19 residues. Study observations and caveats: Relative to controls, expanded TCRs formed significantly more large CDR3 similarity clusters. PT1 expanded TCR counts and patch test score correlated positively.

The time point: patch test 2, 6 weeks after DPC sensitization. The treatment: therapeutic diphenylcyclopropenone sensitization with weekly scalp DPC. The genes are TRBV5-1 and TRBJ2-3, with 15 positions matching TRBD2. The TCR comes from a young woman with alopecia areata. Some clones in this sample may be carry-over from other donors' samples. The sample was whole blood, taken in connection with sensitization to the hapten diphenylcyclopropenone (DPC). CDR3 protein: CASSPIGTSGGTVSDTQYF. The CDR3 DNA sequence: TGCGCCAGCAGCCCAATTGGGACTAGCGGGGGGACGGTATCAGATACGCAGTATTTT.